This TCR beta chain was sequenced for a study of T cells in lung cancer brain metastases. Study-wide context: Median interval between primary and brain metastasis samples was roughly 350 days. Study-wide results and caveats: Preoperative corticosteroid effects on brain metastasis T cell infiltration were not controlled.

Here immunoSEQ multiplex PCR was the method, and the copy in TCRdb shows in-frame clones only, minus some. The repertoire has some 5,900 clones, about four fifths of them found once; the top ten carry approximately 6%. V shed 1 base and J 3 bases; nucleotides not matched to a gene: 4. This CDR3 has 15 amino acids. Germline V gives CDR1 LNHNV, CDR2 YYDKDF (reference sequence). As regards this clone: The antigen is not known.

Patients had resection for synchronous oligometastatic disease or delayed recurrence of a solitary brain metastasis. Guided by marked H&E slides, tumor areas were macrodissected from five unstained, deparaffinized 10 um sections. The rearrangement joins TRBV15 to TRBJ2-3; 7 positions match TRBD1. The TCR was taken from a man aged 45-60 years with non-small cell lung cancer that had spread to the brain. Sequencing used tumor tissue from a brain metastasis. The CDR3 reads CATSRGQGETDTQYF. The DNA of the CDR3 is TGTGCCACCAGCAGAGGCCAGGGGGAGACAGATACGCAGTATTTT. Using reference TRBV15 and TRBJ2-3 for the parts outside the CDR3, the full variable domain is DAMVIQNPRYQVTQFGKPVTLSCSQTLNHNVMYWYQQKSSQAPKLLFHYYDKDFNNEADTPDNFQSRRPNTSFCFLDIRSPGLGDTAMYLCATSRGQGETDTQYFGPGTRLTVL.